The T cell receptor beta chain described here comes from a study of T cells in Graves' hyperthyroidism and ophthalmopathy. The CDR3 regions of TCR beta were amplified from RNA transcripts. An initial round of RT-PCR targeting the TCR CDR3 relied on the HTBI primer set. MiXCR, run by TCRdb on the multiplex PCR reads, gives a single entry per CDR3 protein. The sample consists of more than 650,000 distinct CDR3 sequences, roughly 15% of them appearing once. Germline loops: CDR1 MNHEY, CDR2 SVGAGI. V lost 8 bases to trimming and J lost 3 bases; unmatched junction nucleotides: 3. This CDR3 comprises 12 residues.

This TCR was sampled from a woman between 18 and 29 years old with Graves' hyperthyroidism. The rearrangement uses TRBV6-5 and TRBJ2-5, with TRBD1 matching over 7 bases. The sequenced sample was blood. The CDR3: CASGDSKETQYF. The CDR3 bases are TGTGCCAGCGGGGACAGCAAAGAGACCCAGTACTTC.